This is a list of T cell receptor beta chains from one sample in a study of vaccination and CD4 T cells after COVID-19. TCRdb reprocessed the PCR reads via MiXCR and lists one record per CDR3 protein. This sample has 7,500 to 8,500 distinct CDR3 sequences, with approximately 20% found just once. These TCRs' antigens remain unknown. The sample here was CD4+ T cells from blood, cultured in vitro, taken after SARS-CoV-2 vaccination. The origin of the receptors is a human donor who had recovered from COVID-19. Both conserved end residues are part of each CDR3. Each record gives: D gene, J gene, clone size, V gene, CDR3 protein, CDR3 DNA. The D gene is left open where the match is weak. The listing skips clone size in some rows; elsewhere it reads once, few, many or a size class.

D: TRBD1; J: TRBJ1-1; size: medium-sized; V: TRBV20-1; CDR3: CSARDFGTGVNTEAFF; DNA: TGCAGTGCTAGAGATTTTGGGACAGGGGTGAACACTGAAGCTTTCTTT
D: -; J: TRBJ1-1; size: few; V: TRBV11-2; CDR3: CASRQPGRGSAFF; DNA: TGTGCCAGCAGACAACCTGGCCGGGGATCAGCTTTCTTT
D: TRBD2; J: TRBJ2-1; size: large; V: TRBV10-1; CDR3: CASSPGLAGVNEQFF; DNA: TGCGCCAGCAGCCCTGGACTAGCGGGAGTGAATGAGCAGTTCTTC
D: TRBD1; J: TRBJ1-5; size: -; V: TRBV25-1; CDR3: CASSDSDRTGNQPQHF; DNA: TGTGCCAGCAGTGATTCGGACAGGACGGGCAATCAGCCCCAGCATTTT
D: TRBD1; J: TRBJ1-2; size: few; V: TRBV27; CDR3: CASRGRGTDLYGYTF; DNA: TGTGCCAGCAGGGGTCGGGGGACAGACTTATATGGCTACACCTTC
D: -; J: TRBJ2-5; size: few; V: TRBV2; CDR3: CASMIETQYF; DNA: TGTGCCAGCATGATTGAGACCCAGTACTTC
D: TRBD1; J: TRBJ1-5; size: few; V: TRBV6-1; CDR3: CASSGQGFSNQPQHF; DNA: TGTGCCAGCAGTGGACAGGGATTTAGCAATCAGCCCCAGCATTTT
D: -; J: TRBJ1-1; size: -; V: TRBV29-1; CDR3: CSVERTIDSEAFF; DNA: TGCAGCGTTGAACGGACCATAGACTCTGAAGCTTTCTTT
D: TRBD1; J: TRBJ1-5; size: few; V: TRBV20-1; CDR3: CSARASRTGSLHQHF; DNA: TGCAGTGCTAGAGCAAGCCGGACAGGATCATTGCACCAGCATTTT
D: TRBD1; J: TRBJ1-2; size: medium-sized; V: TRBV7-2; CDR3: CASSSGGRGRRANYGYTF; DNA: TGTGCCAGCAGCTCGGGGGGCAGGGGGCGCAGGGCCAACTATGGCTACACCTTC
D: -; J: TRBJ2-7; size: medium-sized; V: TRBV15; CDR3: CATSRDLAAFNEQYF; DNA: TGTGCCACCAGCAGAGATTTGGCAGCATTTAACGAGCAGTACTTC
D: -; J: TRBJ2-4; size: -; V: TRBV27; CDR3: CAISPITGWGRIQYF; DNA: TGTGCCATCAGTCCAATTACGGGGTGGGGACGGATTCAGTACTTC
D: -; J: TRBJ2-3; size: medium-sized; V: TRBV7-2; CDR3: CASSLESTDTQYF; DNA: TGTGCCAGCAGCTTGGAAAGCACAGATACGCAGTATTTT
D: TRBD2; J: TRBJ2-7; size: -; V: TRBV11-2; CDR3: CASSQREFYEQYF; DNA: TGTGCCAGCAGCCAGCGGGAGTTCTACGAGCAGTACTTC
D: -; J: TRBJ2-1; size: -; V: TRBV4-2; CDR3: CASSQLARGGAGEQFF; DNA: TGTGCCAGCAGCCAATTGGCGAGGGGGGGGGCCGGTGAGCAGTTCTTC
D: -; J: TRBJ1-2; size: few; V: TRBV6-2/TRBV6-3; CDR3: CASRNNQGTTQRGYTF; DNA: TGTGCCAGCAGGAACAACCAGGGTACAACCCAACGTGGCTACACCTTC
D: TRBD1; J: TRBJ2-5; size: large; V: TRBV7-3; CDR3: CASSWTGQETQYF; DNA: TGTGCCAGCAGCTGGACAGGTCAAGAGACCCAGTACTTC
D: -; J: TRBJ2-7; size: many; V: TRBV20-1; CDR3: CSAVYRKRCYEQYF; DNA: TGCAGTGCCGTTTACAGGAAACGTTGCTACGAGCAGTACTTC
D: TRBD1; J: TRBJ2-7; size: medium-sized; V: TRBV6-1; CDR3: CASRRTGTSYEQYF; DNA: TGTGCCAGCCGACGGACAGGGACCTCCTACGAGCAGTACTTC
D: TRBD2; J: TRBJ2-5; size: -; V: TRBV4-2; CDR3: CASSQDRGGQETQYF; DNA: TGTGCCAGCAGCCAAGATCGGGGGGGCCAAGAGACCCAGTACTTC
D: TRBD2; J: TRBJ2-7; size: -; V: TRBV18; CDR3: CASSSSGGNEQYF; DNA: TGTGCCAGCTCATCATCCGGGGGGAACGAGCAGTACTTC
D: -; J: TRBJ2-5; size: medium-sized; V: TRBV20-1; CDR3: CSAATVQETQYF; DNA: TGCAGTGCCGCGACAGTCCAAGAGACCCAGTACTTC
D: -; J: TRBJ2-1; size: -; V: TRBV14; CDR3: CARARNTRAGYNEQFF; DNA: TGTGCCAGGGCGAGAAACACTAGGGCGGGCTACAATGAGCAGTTCTTC
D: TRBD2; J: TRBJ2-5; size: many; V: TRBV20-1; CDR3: CSAKDSRGETQYF; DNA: TGCAGTGCGAAGGACTCGCGGGGGGAGACCCAGTACTTC
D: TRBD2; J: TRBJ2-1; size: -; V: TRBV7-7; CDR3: CASSLGTSGYEQFF; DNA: TGTGCTAGCAGCTTAGGGACTAGCGGCTATGAGCAGTTCTTC
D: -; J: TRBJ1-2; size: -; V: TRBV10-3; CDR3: CAISEGPAGDYGYTF; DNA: TGTGCCATCAGTGAGGGACCGGCGGGGGACTATGGCTACACCTTC
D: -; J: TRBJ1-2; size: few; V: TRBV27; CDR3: CASSLSGGLRDYGYTF; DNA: TGTGCCAGCAGTTTATCCGGGGGGCTAAGGGACTATGGCTACACCTTC
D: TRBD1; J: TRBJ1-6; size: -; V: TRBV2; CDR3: CASRQQGQGGTSPLHF; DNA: TGTGCCAGCAGACAACAGGGACAGGGGGGTACGTCACCCCTCCACTTT
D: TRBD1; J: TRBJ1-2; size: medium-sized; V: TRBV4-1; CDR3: CASSQVWGGQRYYGYTF; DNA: TGCGCCAGCAGCCAAGTATGGGGGGGACAGAGGTACTATGGCTACACCTTC
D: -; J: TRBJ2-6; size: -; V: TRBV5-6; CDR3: CASSATGTYRSGANVLTF; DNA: TGTGCCAGCAGCGCCACCGGGACATACCGCTCTGGGGCCAACGTCCTGACTTTC
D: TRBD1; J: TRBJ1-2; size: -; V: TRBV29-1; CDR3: CSTWDSYGYTF; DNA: TGCAGCACCTGGGACAGCTATGGCTACACCTTC
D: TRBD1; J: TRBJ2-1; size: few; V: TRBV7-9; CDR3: CASSSSGTGFYEQFF; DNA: TGTGCCAGCAGCTCGTCCGGGACAGGGTTCTATGAGCAGTTCTTC
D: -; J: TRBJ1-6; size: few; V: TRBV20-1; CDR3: CSARDTGTYNSPLHF; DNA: TGCAGTGCTAGAGATACGGGGACCTATAATTCACCCCTCCACTTT
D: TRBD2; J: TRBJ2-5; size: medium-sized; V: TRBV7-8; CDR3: CASSPGGLAGRSWYF; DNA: TGTGCCAGCAGCCCAGGTGGGCTAGCGGGACGTAGTTGGTACTTC
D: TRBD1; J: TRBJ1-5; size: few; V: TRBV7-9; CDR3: CASSRGGTDNQPQHF; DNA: TGTGCCAGCAGCCGGGGGGGGACAGACAATCAGCCCCAGCATTTT
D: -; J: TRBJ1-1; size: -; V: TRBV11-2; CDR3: CASSATGNTEAFF; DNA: TGTGCCAGCAGCGCGACAGGGAACACTGAAGCTTTCTTT
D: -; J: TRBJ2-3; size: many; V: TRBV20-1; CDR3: CSAERSTDTQYF; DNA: TGCAGTGCGGAGAGGAGCACAGATACGCAGTATTTT
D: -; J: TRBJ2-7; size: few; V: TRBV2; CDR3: CASSEGLYEQYF; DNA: TGTGCCAGCAGTGAAGGGCTCTACGAGCAGTACTTC
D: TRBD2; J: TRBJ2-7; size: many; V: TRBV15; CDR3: CATSPRPGTSGRADYEQYF; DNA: TGTGCCACCAGCCCCCGCCCCGGGACTAGCGGGAGGGCCGACTACGAGCAGTACTTC
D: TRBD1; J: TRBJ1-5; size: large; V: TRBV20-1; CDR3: CSARKQGNQPQHF; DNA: TGCAGTGCTAGGAAACAGGGGAATCAGCCCCAGCATTTT
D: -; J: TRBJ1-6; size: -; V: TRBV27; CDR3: CASSLWTTNNSPLHF; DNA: TGTGCCAGCAGTTTATGGACAACTAATAATTCACCCCTCCACTTT
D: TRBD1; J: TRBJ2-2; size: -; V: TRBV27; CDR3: CASSYMGTGVTGELFF; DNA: TGTGCCAGCAGTTATATGGGGACAGGGGTCACCGGGGAGCTGTTTTTT
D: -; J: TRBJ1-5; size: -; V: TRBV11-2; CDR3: CASSLDRGRAQPQHF; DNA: TGTGCCAGCAGCTTAGATAGGGGCCGGGCTCAGCCCCAGCATTTT
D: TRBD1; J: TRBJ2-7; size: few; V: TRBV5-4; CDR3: CASSLDQGAGKYF; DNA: TGTGCCAGCAGCTTGGATCAGGGGGCAGGAAAGTACTTC
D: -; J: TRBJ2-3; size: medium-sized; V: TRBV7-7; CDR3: CASSLEAQDTQYF; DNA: TGTGCTAGCAGCTTAGAAGCCCAAGATACGCAGTATTTT
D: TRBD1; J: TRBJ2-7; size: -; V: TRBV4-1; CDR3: CASSVINRGSEQYF; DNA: TGCGCCAGCAGTGTTATAAACAGGGGGAGCGAGCAGTACTTC
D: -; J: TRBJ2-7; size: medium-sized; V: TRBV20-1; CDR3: CSARVGSTYEQYF; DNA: TGCAGTGCTAGAGTGGGCTCGACCTACGAGCAGTACTTC
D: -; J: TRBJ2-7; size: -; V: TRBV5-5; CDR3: CASSFMDRYEQYF; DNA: TGTGCCAGCAGCTTTATGGATCGCTACGAGCAGTACTTC